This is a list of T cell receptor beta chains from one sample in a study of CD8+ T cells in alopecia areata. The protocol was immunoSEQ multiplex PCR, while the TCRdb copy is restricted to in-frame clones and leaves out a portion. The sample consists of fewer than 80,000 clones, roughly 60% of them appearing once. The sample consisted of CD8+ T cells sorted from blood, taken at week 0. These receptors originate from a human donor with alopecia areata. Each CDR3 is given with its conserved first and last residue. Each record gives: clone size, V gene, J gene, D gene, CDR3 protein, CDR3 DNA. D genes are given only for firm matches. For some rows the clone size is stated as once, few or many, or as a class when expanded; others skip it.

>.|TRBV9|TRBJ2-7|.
CASSVAPSSYEQYF
TGTGCCAGCAGCGTAGCGCCCAGCTCCTACGAGCAGTACTTC
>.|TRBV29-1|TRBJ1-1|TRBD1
CSVGTAMNTEAFF
TGCAGCGTCGGGACAGCCATGAACACTGAAGCTTTCTTT
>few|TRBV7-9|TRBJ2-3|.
CASSSAGAADTQYF
TGTGCCAGCAGCTCTGCTGGAGCGGCAGATACGCAGTATTTT
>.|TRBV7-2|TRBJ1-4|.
CASSPPGLEKLFF
TGTGCCAGCAGCCCGCCAGGTTTGGAAAAACTGTTTTTT
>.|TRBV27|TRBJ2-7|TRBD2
CASSLSGGGPYEQYF
TGTGCCAGCAGTTTATCTGGGGGGGGACCCTACGAGCAGTACTTC
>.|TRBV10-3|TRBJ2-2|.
CAIKRDPNTGELFF
TGTGCCATCAAGAGGGATCCGAACACCGGGGAGCTGTTTTTT
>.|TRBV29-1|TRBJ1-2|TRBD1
CSVVGQGLNYGYTF
TGCAGCGTTGTGGGACAGGGCCTGAACTATGGCTACACCTTC
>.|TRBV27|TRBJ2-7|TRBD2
CASRRGEDDGYEQYF
TGTGCCAGCAGGCGGGGGGAGGACGATGGGTACGAGCAGTACTTC
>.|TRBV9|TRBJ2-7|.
CASSVDSVDEQYF
TGTGCCAGCAGCGTAGATTCCGTGGACGAGCAGTACTTC
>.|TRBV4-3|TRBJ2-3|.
CASSQDAGLTDTQYF
TGCGCCAGCAGCCAAGACGCGGGGCTCACAGATACGCAGTATTTT
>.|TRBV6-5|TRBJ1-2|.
CASSWGRGRDGYTF
TGTGCCAGCAGTTGGGGCAGGGGAAGAGATGGCTACACCTTC
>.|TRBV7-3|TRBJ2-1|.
CASSFPGQGTDEQFF
TGTGCCAGCAGCTTTCCTGGTCAGGGGACGGATGAGCAGTTCTTC
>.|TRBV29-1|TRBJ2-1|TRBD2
CSVLGTSGRKVGNEQFF
TGCAGCGTCCTAGGGACTAGCGGGAGAAAAGTTGGGAATGAGCAGTTCTTC
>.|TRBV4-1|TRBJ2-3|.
CASSQVSPSTDTQYF
TGCGCCAGCAGCCAAGTCTCCCCCAGCACAGATACGCAGTATTTT
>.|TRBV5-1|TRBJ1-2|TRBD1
CASSLSRDRDGYTF
TGCGCCAGCAGCTTGTCCCGGGACAGAGATGGCTACACCTTC